The rows below give T cell receptor beta chains drawn from one sample of a study of blood T cells in healthy people across ages. In TCRdb, the 5' RACE reads were re-called with MiXCR into one record per CDR3 protein. The sample has 1.8 million or so distinct CDR3 sequences; roughly two fifths are singletons. Input material: blood. These receptors came from a human donor in good health. Each CDR3 is given with its conserved first and last residue. Fields, in order: D gene, clone size, J gene, V gene, CDR3 DNA, CDR3 protein. D genes are given only for firm matches. Clone size, where shown, is once, few, many, or a class for clones that have expanded.

D gene: -; clone size: -; J gene: TRBJ1-2; V gene: TRBV5-1; CDR3 DNA: TGCGCCAGCAGCTTGGCCTCTCCTCCTATCCCGAACTATGGCTACACCTTC; CDR3 protein: CASSLASPPIPNYGYTF
D gene: -; clone size: -; J gene: TRBJ1-2; V gene: TRBV13; CDR3 DNA: TGTGCCAGCAGCCACTATTGGTCGGGGCGCAAAGATCGCTATGGCTGCACCTTC; CDR3 protein: CASSHYWSGRKDRYGCTF
D gene: -; clone size: -; J gene: TRBJ2-7; V gene: TRBV4-1; CDR3 DNA: TGCGCCAGCAGCCACACCTCAATACCTATCTCCTACAATGAGCAGTACTTC; CDR3 protein: CASSHTSIPISYNEQYF
D gene: TRBD1; clone size: -; J gene: TRBJ1-2; V gene: TRBV24-1; CDR3 DNA: TGTGCCACCAGTGGCCATGGCAGGGGGGATGGCTACACCTTC; CDR3 protein: CATSGHGRGDGYTF
D gene: -; clone size: -; J gene: TRBJ2-6; V gene: TRBV19; CDR3 DNA: TGTGCCTCCGTCTCGTGGCTTGGGGCCAACGTCCTGACTTTC; CDR3 protein: CASVSWLGANVLTF
D gene: -; clone size: -; J gene: TRBJ1-4; V gene: TRBV20-1; CDR3 DNA: TGCAGTGCTAGAGATTATGGGAGTACTCTCGGGGAACTGTTTTTT; CDR3 protein: CSARDYGSTLGELFF
D gene: TRBD2; clone size: once; J gene: TRBJ2-3; V gene: TRBV5-1; CDR3 DNA: TGCGCCAGCAGCTTGGATACTAGCGGGGGATTCCGCACAGATACGCAGTATTTT; CDR3 protein: CASSLDTSGGFRTDTQYF
D gene: -; clone size: -; J gene: TRBJ2-7; V gene: TRBV20-1; CDR3 DNA: TGCAGTGCGCCTCCCCCCCACACAGGTTACGAGCAGTACTTC; CDR3 protein: CSAPPPHTGYEQYF
D gene: -; clone size: -; J gene: TRBJ2-1; V gene: TRBV2; CDR3 DNA: TGTGCCAGCAATCCGGGGGCAGGGTCCTACAATGAGCAGTTCTTC; CDR3 protein: CASNPGAGSYNEQFF
D gene: -; clone size: -; J gene: TRBJ2-3; V gene: TRBV28; CDR3 DNA: TGTGCCAGCAGTGAAGGCAACCCGGATACGCAGTATTTT; CDR3 protein: CASSEGNPDTQYF
D gene: -; clone size: -; J gene: TRBJ1-5; V gene: TRBV20-1; CDR3 DNA: TGCAGTGCTAGGAGGGTGATTGGAGGGAGCAATCAGCCCCAGCATTTT; CDR3 protein: CSARRVIGGSNQPQHF
D gene: -; clone size: many; J gene: TRBJ2-1; V gene: TRBV20-1; CDR3 DNA: TGCAGTGCTAGAGATAGGACTGGATACAATGAGCAGTTCTTC; CDR3 protein: CSARDRTGYNEQFF
D gene: -; clone size: -; J gene: TRBJ2-3; V gene: TRBV5-1; CDR3 DNA: TGCGCCAGCAGCTTGGGGGTGACTAGGGACACAGATACGCAGTATTTT; CDR3 protein: CASSLGVTRDTDTQYF
D gene: -; clone size: -; J gene: TRBJ1-2; V gene: TRBV9; CDR3 DNA: TGTGCCAGCAGCGCCGGGACGGCGGTCTATGGCTACACCTTC; CDR3 protein: CASSAGTAVYGYTF
D gene: TRBD2; clone size: -; J gene: TRBJ2-3; V gene: TRBV9; CDR3 DNA: TGTGCCAGCAGCGTAGCCTCTCCTTTCACTAGCGGGGGGACAGATACGCAGTATTTT; CDR3 protein: CASSVASPFTSGGTDTQYF
D gene: TRBD2; clone size: -; J gene: TRBJ2-5; V gene: TRBV7-8; CDR3 DNA: TGTGCCAGCAGCTTAGGGGGCGGGGGGCTCCAAGAGACCCAGTACTTC; CDR3 protein: CASSLGGGGLQETQYF
D gene: -; clone size: few; J gene: TRBJ1-6; V gene: TRBV27; CDR3 DNA: TGTGCCAGCCGAAGAGAGGGCTCCTATAATTCACCCCTCCACTTT; CDR3 protein: CASRREGSYNSPLHF
D gene: -; clone size: -; J gene: TRBJ2-5; V gene: TRBV6-6; CDR3 DNA: TGTGCCAGCAGTTACAATCCCGAAGAGGGGGGGCCAGAGACCCAGTACTTC; CDR3 protein: CASSYNPEEGGPETQYF
D gene: -; clone size: few; J gene: TRBJ2-1; V gene: TRBV27; CDR3 DNA: TGTGCCAGCAGTTTCGGCGGTCGGTTCAACAATGAGCAGTTCTTC; CDR3 protein: CASSFGGRFNNEQFF
D gene: -; clone size: few; J gene: TRBJ1-5; V gene: TRBV2; CDR3 DNA: TGTGCCAGCAGTGATAGCTATCAGCCCCAGCATTTT; CDR3 protein: CASSDSYQPQHF
D gene: -; clone size: -; J gene: TRBJ2-5; V gene: TRBV12-3/TRBV12-4; CDR3 DNA: TGTGCCAGCAGCCTAGCAAGGGTAGATAAGACCCAGTACTTC; CDR3 protein: CASSLARVDKTQYF
D gene: -; clone size: -; J gene: TRBJ2-7; V gene: TRBV9; CDR3 DNA: TGTGCCAGCAGCGTAGGTCCGACCCCATCCTACGAGCAGTACTTC; CDR3 protein: CASSVGPTPSYEQYF
D gene: TRBD1; clone size: -; J gene: TRBJ1-2; V gene: TRBV6-5; CDR3 DNA: TGTGCCAGCAGCCCACTTACAGGGGCTCGTGGCTACACCTTC; CDR3 protein: CASSPLTGARGYTF
D gene: -; clone size: few; J gene: TRBJ1-2; V gene: TRBV12-3/TRBV12-4; CDR3 DNA: TGTGCCAGCAGTTTATGGGGTGGCTACACCTTC; CDR3 protein: CASSLWGGYTF
D gene: -; clone size: -; J gene: TRBJ1-1; V gene: TRBV20-1; CDR3 DNA: TGCAGGCTAGGATTCCAGAACACTGAAGCTTTCTTT; CDR3 protein: CRLGFQNTEAFF
D gene: TRBD1; clone size: -; J gene: TRBJ2-1; V gene: TRBV7-9; CDR3 DNA: TGTGCCAGCAGCTTAGCTATACGACAGGGGATATTCAGTGAGCAGTTCTTC; CDR3 protein: CASSLAIRQGIFSEQFF
D gene: -; clone size: few; J gene: TRBJ2-7; V gene: TRBV5-1; CDR3 DNA: TGCGCCAGCAGCTTAACGGGCATTACCGGGACTTCCAAGAAGGGCGAGCAGTACTTC; CDR3 protein: CASSLTGITGTSKKGEQYF
D gene: TRBD2; clone size: many; J gene: TRBJ2-3; V gene: TRBV7-6; CDR3 DNA: TGTGCCAGCAGCCTAGGGACTAGCGGGGGGGAGGATACGCAGTATTTT; CDR3 protein: CASSLGTSGGEDTQYF
D gene: -; clone size: -; J gene: TRBJ2-7; V gene: TRBV3-1; CDR3 DNA: TGTGCCAGCAGCCAGGGAGGGGGCGAAGAGCAGTACTTC; CDR3 protein: CASSQGGGEEQYF